A selection of T cell receptor beta chains follows, all from one sample in a study of CD8 T cells in Susac syndrome. TCRdb reanalysed the immunoSEQ multiplex PCR reads using MiXCR and keeps one entry per CDR3 protein. The data show 150,000 to 160,000 distinct CDR3 sequences, over 85% seen once. Specimen: CD8+ T cells from PBMCs. The receptors come from a human donor with multiple sclerosis. The CDR3 runs from the conserved cysteine through the conserved F or W. The D gene is left open where the match is weak. A clone size is listed for some rows: how often the clone was seen (once, few, many), or a class if it is expanded.

V	J	size	D	CDR3	DNA
TRBV28	TRBJ2-4	NA	NA	CASSLGGAAKNIQYF	TGTGCCAGCAGTTTGGGGGGGGCTGCCAAAAACATTCAGTACTTC
TRBV7-8	TRBJ2-5	once	NA	CASSLEYGGGGETQYF	TGTGCCAGCAGCTTAGAATACGGGGGCGGAGGGGAGACCCAGTACTTC
TRBV6-2/TRBV6-3	TRBJ2-2	NA	NA	CASGPQGNTGELFF	TGTGCCAGCGGCCCTCAGGGCAACACCGGGGAGCTGTTTTTT
TRBV20-1	TRBJ2-5	NA	TRBD1	CSARDFRGQNSPTEHAYF	TGCAGTGCTAGAGATTTTCGGGGACAGAACTCACCTACAGAACACGCGTACTTC
TRBV12-3/TRBV12-4	TRBJ2-7	NA	NA	CASSSPSGYEQYF	TGTGCCAGCAGTTCCCCCTCTGGGTACGAGCAGTACTTC
TRBV9	TRBJ2-1	NA	TRBD1	CASSVGWDRGNEQFF	TGTGCCAGCAGCGTAGGGTGGGACAGGGGCAATGAGCAGTTCTTC
TRBV29-1	TRBJ1-1	NA	TRBD1	CSVRRTGDGVNTEAFF	TGCAGCGTGCGAAGGACAGGGGATGGGGTGAACACTGAAGCTTTCTTT
TRBV6-5	TRBJ1-6	NA	TRBD1	CASSLETGGNSPLHF	TGTGCCAGCAGCTTAGAGACAGGGGGTAATTCACCCCTCCACTTT
TRBV13	TRBJ2-5	NA	NA	CASSYLQGRGETQYF	TGTGCCAGCAGCTACCTACAGGGACGAGGGGAGACCCAGTACTTC
TRBV2	TRBJ2-1	few	NA	CASSGGFSYNEQFF	TGTGCCAGCAGTGGGGGCTTTTCCTACAATGAGCAGTTCTTC
TRBV12-3/TRBV12-4	TRBJ2-3	NA	NA	CATRTASTDTQYF	TGTGCCACTCGGACAGCTAGCACAGATACGCAGTATTTT
TRBV30	TRBJ2-7	NA	TRBD1	CAWSSRGGTGLYEQYF	TGTGCCTGGAGTTCCCGAGGGGGGACAGGACTCTACGAGCAGTACTTC
TRBV12-3/TRBV12-4	TRBJ1-2	NA	NA	CASSLGMAGDLYGYTF	TGTGCCAGCAGTTTAGGGATGGCAGGGGACCTCTATGGCTACACCTTC
TRBV7-9	TRBJ2-5	NA	NA	CASSLMQETQYF	TGTGCCAGCAGCTTAATGCAAGAGACCCAGTACTTC
TRBV24-1	TRBJ1-1	NA	NA	CATSDQGRTEAFF	TGTGCCACCAGTGACCAGGGGAGGACTGAAGCTTTCTTT
TRBV7-3	TRBJ2-3	NA	TRBD2	CASSPLGLAGAGDTQYF	TGTGCCAGCAGCCCCTTGGGACTAGCGGGGGCCGGGGATACGCAGTATTTT
TRBV7-2	TRBJ2-5	NA	NA	CASSPDSEWETQYF	TGTGCCAGCAGCCCCGACAGTGAGTGGGAGACCCAGTACTTC
TRBV7-9	TRBJ2-2	NA	TRBD1	CASSGGTGNTGELFF	TGTGCCAGCAGCGGCGGGACAGGGAACACCGGGGAGCTGTTTTTT
TRBV7-9	TRBJ1-2	NA	TRBD1	CASSPLGTGIDGYTF	TGTGCCAGCAGCCCACTAGGGACAGGTATAGATGGCTACACCTTC
TRBV9	TRBJ1-1	few	NA	CASTGGLNTEAFF	TGTGCCAGCACCGGGGGCCTGAACACTGAAGCTTTCTTT
TRBV24-1	TRBJ2-1	NA	TRBD2	CATSDLAGGTSGLNEQFF	TGTGCCACCAGTGATTTGGCCGGTGGGACTAGCGGTCTCAATGAGCAGTTCTTC
TRBV3-1	TRBJ2-7	NA	NA	CASSQDNRDYEQYF	TGTGCCAGCAGCCAAGATAACAGGGACTACGAGCAGTACTTC